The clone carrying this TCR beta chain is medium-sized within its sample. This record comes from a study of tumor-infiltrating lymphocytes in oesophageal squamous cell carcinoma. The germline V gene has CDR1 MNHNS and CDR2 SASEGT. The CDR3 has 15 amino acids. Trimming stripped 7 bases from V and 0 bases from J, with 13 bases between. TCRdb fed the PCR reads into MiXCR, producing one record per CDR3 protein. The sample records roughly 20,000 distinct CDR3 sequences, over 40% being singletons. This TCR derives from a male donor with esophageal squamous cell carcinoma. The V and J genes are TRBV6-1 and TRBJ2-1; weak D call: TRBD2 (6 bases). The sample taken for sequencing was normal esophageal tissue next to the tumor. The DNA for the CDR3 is TGTGCCAGCACTACGGGAGATGGCTCCTACAATGAGCAGTTCTTC. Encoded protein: CASTTGDGSYNEQFF.